One TCR beta chain is described in this entry. Its specificity is unknown. Trimming took off 5 bases at V and 2 bases at J, with 9 bases between the two ends. Germline V CDR1 and CDR2: DFQATT, SNEGSKA (reference sequence). CDR3 size: 12 residues. The time point is: sample taken at primary tumor resection. Unsorted samples of tumor, nontumor lung or frozen PBMC had their whole RNA sequenced. The donors comprised about 74 untreated early-stage non-small cell lung cancer patients. This sample is part of a study of spatial heterogeneity in lung cancer. In the study overall: Raw reads contained each unique TCR and UMI combination more than ten times on average.

Study results and limitations: Ubiquitous expanded tumor TCRs surfaced in blood more at resection than they did at follow-up.

Every cDNA TCR molecule received its own unique molecular identifier. MiXCR, run by TCRdb on the 5' RACE reads, gives a single entry per CDR3 protein. The table records 35,000 to 55,000 distinct CDR3 sequences, roughly 13% of them present only once. The rearrangement uses TRBV20-1 and TRBJ1-2; D is perhaps TRBD1 (5 bases). The sequence came from a male donor with early-stage non-small cell lung cancer. Sample: PBMCs, taken at surgery. The CDR3 DNA follows: TGCAGTGCTCCCCGACAGAACTATGGCTACACCTTC. Translation: CSAPRQNYGYTF.